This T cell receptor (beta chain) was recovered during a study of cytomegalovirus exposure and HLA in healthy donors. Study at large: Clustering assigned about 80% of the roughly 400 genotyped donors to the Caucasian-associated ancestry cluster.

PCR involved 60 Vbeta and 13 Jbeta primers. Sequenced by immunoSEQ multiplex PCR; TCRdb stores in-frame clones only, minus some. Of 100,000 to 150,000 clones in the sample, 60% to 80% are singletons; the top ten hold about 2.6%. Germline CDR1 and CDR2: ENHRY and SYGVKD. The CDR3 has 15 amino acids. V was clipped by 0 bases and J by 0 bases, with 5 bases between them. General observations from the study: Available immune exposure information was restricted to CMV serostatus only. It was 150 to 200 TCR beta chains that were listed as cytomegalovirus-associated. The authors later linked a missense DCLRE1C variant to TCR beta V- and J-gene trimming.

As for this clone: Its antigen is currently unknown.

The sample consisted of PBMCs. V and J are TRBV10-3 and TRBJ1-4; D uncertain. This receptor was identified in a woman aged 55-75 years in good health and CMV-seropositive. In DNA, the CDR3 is TGTGCCATCAGTGAGTCCGGGTCAACTAATGAAAAACTGTTTTTT. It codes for CAISESGSTNEKLFF.